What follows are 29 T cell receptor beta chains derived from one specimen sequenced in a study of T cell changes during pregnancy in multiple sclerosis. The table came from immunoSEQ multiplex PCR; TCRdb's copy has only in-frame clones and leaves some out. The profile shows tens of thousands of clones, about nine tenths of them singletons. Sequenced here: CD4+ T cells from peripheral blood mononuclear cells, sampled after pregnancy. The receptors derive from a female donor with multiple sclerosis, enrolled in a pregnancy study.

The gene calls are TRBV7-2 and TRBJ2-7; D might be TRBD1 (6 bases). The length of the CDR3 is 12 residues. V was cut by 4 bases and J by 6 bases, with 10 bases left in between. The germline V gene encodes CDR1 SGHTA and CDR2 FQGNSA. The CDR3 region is CASSSDRIEQYF. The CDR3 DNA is TGTGCCAGCAGCTCAGACAGGATCGAGCAGTACTTC.

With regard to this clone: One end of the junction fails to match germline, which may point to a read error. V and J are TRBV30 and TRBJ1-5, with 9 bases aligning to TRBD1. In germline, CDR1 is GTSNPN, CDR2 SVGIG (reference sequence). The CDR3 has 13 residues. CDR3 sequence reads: CAYSTGGNRPQHF. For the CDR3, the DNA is TGTGCCTACTCGACAGGGGGGAATCGGCCCCAGCATTTT.

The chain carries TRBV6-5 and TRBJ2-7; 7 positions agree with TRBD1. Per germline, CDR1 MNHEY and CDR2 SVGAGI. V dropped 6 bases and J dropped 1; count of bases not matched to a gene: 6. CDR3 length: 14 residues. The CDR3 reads CASSYPGQSYEQYF. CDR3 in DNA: TGTGCCAGCAGCTACCCGGGACAGTCCTACGAGCAGTACTTC.

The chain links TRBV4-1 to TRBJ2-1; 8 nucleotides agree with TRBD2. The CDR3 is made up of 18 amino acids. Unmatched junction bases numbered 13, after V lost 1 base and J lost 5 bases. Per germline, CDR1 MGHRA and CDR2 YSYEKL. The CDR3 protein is CASSQVGSGGGRDNEQFF. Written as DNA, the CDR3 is TGCGCCAGCAGCCAAGTGGGTTCAGGCGGGGGGCGGGACAATGAGCAGTTCTTC.

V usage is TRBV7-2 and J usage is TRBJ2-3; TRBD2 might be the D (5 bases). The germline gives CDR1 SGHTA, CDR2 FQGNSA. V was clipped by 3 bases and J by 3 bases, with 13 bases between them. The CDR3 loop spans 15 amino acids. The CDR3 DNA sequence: TGTGCCAGCAGCTTCCGATCTAGCCTGACAGATACGCAGTATTTT. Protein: CASSFRSSLTDTQYF.

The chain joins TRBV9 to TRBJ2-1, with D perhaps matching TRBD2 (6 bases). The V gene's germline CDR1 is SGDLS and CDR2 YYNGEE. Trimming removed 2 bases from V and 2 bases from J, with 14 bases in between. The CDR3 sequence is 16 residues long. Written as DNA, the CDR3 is TGTGCCAGCAGCGTCCGTGATAGCGGAGCCTACAATGAGCAGTTCTTC. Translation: CASSVRDSGAYNEQFF.

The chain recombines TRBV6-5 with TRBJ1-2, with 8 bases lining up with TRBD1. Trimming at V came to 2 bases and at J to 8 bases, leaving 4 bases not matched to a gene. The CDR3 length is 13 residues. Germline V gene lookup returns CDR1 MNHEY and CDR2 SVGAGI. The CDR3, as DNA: TGTGCCAGCAGTTACACAGGGGGAAGCGGCTACACCTTC. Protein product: CASSYTGGSGYTF.

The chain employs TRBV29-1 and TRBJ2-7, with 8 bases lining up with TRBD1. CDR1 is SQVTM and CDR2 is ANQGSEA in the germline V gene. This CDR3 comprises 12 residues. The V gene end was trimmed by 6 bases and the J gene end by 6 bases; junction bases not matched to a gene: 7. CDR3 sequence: CSVGWTGIEQYF. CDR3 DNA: TGCAGCGTCGGGTGGACAGGGATCGAGCAGTACTTC.

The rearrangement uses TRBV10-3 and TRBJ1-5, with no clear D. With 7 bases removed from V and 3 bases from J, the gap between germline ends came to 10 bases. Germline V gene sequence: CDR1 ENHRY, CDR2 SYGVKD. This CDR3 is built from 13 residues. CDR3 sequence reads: CAITSQTNQPQHF. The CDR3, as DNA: TGTGCCATCACGTCACAGACCAATCAGCCCCAGCATTTT.

The CDR3 loop is CASSGLTGHYEQYF. CDR3 coding DNA: TGTGCCAGCAGCGGATTAACAGGGCACTACGAGCAGTACTTC. This chain links TRBV9 with TRBJ2-7; D is possibly TRBD1 (6 bases). Trimming removed 3 bases from V and 3 bases from J, with 13 bases in between. CDR1 and CDR2 (germline): SGDLS, YYNGEE. The CDR3 consists of 14 residues.

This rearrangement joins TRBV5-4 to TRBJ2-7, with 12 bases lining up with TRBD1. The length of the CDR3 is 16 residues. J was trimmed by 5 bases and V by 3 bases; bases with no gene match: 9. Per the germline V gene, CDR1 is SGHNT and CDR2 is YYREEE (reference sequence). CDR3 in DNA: TGTGCCAGCAGCTGGAGAGGGACAGGGGGCGTGCACGAGCAGTACTTC. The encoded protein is CASSWRGTGGVHEQYF.

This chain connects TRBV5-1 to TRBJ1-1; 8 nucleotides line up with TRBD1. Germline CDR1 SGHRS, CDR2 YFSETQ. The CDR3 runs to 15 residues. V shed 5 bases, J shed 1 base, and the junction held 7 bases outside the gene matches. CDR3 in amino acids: CASRESTGENTEAFF. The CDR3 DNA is TGCGCCAGCAGAGAGTCGACAGGGGAGAACACTGAAGCTTTCTTT.

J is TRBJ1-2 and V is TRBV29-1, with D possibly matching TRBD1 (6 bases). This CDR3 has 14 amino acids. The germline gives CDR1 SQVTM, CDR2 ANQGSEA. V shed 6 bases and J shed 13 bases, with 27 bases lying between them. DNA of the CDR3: TGCAGCGTCGCCGTCCTATCAGGGGCGGAGTCTGCCACCTTC. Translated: CSVAVLSGAESATF. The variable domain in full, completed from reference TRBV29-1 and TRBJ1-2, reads SAVISQKPSRDICQRGTSLTIQCQVDSQVTMMFWYRQQPGQSLTLIATANQGSEATYESGFVIDKFPISRPNLTFSTLTVSNMSPEDSSIYLCSVAVLSGAESATFGSGTRLTVV.

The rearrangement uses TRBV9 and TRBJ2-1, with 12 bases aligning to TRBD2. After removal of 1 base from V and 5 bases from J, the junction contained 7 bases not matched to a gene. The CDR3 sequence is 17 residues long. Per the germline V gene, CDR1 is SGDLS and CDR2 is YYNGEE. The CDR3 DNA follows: TGTGCCAGCAGCGTAACTAGCGGGGGGTCTTTTAACAATGAGCAGTTCTTC. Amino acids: CASSVTSGGSFNNEQFF.

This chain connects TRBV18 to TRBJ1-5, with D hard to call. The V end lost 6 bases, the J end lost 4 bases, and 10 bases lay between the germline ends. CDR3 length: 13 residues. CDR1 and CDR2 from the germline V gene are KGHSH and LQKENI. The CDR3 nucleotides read TGTGCCAGCTCGCCGACTTCTAATCAGCCCCAGCATTTT. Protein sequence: CASSPTSNQPQHF.

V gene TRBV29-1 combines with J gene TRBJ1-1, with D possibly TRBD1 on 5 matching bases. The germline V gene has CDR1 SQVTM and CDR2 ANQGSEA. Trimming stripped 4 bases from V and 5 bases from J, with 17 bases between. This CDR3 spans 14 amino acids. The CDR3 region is CSVARLGRTTEAFF. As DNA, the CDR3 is TGCAGCGTTGCGAGATTGGGTCGGACAACTGAAGCTTTCTTT.

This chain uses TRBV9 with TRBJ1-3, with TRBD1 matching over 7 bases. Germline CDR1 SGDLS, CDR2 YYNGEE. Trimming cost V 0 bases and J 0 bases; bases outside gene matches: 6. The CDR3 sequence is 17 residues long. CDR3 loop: CASSVVPGGSSGNTIYF. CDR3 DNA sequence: TGTGCCAGCAGCGTAGTTCCAGGGGGTAGCTCTGGAAACACCATATATTTT.

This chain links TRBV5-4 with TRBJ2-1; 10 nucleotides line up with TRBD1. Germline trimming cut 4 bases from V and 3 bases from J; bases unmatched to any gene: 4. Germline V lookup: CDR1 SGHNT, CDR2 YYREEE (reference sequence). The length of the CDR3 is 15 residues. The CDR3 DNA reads TGTGCCAGCAGCCAACGGACAGGGGGCTACAATGAGCAGTTCTTC. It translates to CASSQRTGGYNEQFF.

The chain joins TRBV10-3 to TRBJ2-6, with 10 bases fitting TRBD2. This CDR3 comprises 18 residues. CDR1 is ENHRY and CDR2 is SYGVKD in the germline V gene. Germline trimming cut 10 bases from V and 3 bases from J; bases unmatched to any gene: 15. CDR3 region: CATLHEAGGPRGANVLTF. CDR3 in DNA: TGTGCCACCCTCCACGAAGCGGGGGGGCCGCGTGGGGCCAACGTCCTGACTTTC.

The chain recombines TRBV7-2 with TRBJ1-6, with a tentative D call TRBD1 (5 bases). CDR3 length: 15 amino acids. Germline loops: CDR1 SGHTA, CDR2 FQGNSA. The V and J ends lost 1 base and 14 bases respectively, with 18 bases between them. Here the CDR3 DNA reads TGTGCCAGCAGCTTAGTGGCAGGGTCCAGTCAAGCCCTCCACTTT. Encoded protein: CASSLVAGSSQALHF. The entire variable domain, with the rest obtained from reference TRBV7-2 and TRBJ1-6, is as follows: GAGVSQSPSNKVTEKGKDVELRCDPISGHTALYWYRQSLGQGLEFLIYFQGNSAPDKSGLPSDRFSAERTGGSVSTLTIQRTQQEDSAVYLCASSLVAGSSQALHFGNGTRLTVT.

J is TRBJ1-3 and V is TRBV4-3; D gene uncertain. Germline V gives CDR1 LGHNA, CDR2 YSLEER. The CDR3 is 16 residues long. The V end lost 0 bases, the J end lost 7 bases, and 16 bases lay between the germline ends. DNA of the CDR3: TGCGCCAGCAGCCAAGATGGCGGAGGGCCCAGGAACACCATATATTTT. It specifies CASSQDGGGPRNTIYF.

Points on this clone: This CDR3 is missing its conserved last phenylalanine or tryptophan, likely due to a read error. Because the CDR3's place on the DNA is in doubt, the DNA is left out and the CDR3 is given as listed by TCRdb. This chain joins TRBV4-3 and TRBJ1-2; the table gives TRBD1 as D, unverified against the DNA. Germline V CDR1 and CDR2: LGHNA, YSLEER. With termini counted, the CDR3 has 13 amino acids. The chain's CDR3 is CASSQEREGQEPT.

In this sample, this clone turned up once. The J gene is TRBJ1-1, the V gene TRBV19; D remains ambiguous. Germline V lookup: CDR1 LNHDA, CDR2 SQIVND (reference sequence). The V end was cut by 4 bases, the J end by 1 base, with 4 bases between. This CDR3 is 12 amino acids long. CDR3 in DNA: TGTGCCAGTAGTAACAAGAACACTGAAGCTTTCTTT. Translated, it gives CASSNKNTEAFF.

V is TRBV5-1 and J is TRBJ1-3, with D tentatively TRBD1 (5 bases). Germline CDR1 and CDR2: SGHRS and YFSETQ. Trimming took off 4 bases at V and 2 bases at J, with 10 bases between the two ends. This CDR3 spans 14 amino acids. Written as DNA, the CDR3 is TGCGCCAGCAGCGACTGGGGGGCTGGAAACACCATATATTTT. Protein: CASSDWGAGNTIYF.

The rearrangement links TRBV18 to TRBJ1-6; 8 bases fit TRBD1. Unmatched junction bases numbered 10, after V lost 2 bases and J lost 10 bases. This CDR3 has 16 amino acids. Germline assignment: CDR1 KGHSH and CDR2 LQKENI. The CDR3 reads CASSPGLQGAGSPLHF. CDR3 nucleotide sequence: TGTGCCAGCTCACCAGGGCTGCAGGGGGCTGGATCACCCCTCCACTTT.

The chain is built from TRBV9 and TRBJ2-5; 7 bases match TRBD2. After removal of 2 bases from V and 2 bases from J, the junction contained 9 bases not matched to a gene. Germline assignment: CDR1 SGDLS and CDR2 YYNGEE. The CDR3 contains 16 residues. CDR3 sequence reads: CASSVGTAGLQETQYF. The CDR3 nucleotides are TGTGCCAGCAGCGTTGGAACAGCGGGGTTACAAGAGACCCAGTACTTC.

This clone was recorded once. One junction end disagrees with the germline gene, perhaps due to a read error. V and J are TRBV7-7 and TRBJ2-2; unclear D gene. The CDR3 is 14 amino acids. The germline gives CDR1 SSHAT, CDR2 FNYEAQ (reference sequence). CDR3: CASSQAGFTGELFF. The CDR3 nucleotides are TGTGCTAGCAGCCAAGCCGGTTTCACCGGGGAGCTGTTTTTT.

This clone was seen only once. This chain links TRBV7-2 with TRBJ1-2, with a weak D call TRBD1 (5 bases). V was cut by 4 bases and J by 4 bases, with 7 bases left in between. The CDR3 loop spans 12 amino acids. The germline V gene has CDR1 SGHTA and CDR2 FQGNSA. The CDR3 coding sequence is TGTGCCAGCAGCTCCGACAGCTATGGCTACACCTTC. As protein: CASSSDSYGYTF.

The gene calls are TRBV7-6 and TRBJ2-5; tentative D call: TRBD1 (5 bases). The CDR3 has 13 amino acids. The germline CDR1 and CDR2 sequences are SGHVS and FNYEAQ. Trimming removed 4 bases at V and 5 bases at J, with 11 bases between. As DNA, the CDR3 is TGTGCCAGCAGCTCCGACAGTAGGGAGACCCAGTACTTC. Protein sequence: CASSSDSRETQYF. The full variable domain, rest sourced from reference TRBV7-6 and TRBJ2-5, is GAGVSQSPRYKVTKRGQDVALRCDPISGHVSLYWYRQALGQGPEFLTYFNYEAQQDKSGLPNDRFSAERPEGSISTLTIQRTEQRDSAMYRCASSSDSRETQYFGPGTRLLVL.